These T cell receptor beta chains were read from a single sample in a study of blood T cell repertoires in COVID-19. TCRdb's table, derived via immunoSEQ multiplex PCR, lists solely in-frame clones and lacks some. The sample lists tens of thousands of clones, around nine tenths occurring once. The sequenced sample was peripheral blood. Receptors originate from a man in his fifties or sixties with active or convalescent COVID-19. Each CDR3 is given with its conserved first and last residue. Fields, in order: J gene, V gene, clone size, D gene, CDR3 protein, CDR3 DNA. A D gene is named only where the DNA matches it firmly. Size values are once, few and many counts, or a class for expanded clones, and some rows have none.

J: TRBJ1-2
V: TRBV30
size: -
D: TRBD1
CDR3: CARDRTDGYTF
DNA: TGTGCCCGGGACAGGACCGATGGCTACACCTTC

J: TRBJ1-3
V: TRBV27
size: -
D: -
CDR3: CASSLRGTNTIYF
DNA: TGTGCCAGCAGTTTAAGGGGAACCAACACCATATATTTT

J: TRBJ1-5
V: TRBV15
size: -
D: -
CDR3: CATSWGDNQPQHF
DNA: TGTGCCACCAGCTGGGGGGACAATCAGCCCCAGCATTTT

J: TRBJ2-5
V: TRBV2
size: few
D: -
CDR3: CASSLVGPRETQYF
DNA: TGTGCCAGCAGTTTGGTGGGGCCAAGGGAGACCCAGTACTTC

J: TRBJ2-3
V: TRBV3-1/TRBV3-2
size: -
D: -
CDR3: CASSPGGGPDTQYF
DNA: TGTGCCAGCAGCCCAGGCGGGGGCCCCGATACGCAGTATTTT

J: TRBJ2-1
V: TRBV7-9
size: -
D: TRBD2
CDR3: CASSLALGQAGNEQFF
DNA: TGTGCCAGCAGCTTAGCGCTAGGACAAGCGGGGAATGAGCAGTTCTTC

J: TRBJ2-5
V: TRBV5-1
size: few
D: -
CDR3: CASSLGLEGRGKVTQYF
DNA: TGCGCCAGCAGCTTAGGACTAGAAGGAAGGGGGAAGGTGACCCAGTACTTC

J: TRBJ1-1
V: TRBV5-1
size: -
D: TRBD1
CDR3: CASSSGQGVTEAFF
DNA: TGCGCCAGCAGCTCTGGACAGGGTGTCACTGAAGCTTTCTTT

J: TRBJ1-5
V: TRBV19
size: -
D: TRBD1
CDR3: CASSSGQASNQPQHF
DNA: TGTGCCAGTAGTTCGGGACAGGCTAGCAATCAGCCCCAGCATTTT

J: TRBJ2-1
V: TRBV24-1
size: -
D: TRBD1
CDR3: CATSDFAQGAGEQFF
DNA: TGTGCCACCAGTGATTTTGCCCAGGGGGCGGGTGAGCAGTTCTTC

J: TRBJ1-3
V: TRBV9
size: -
D: -
CDR3: CASSLTSQGFGNTIYF
DNA: TGTGCCAGCAGCCTTACCTCCCAGGGTTTTGGAAACACCATATATTTT

J: TRBJ2-6
V: TRBV4-1
size: -
D: -
CDR3: CASSQGYSGANVLTF
DNA: TGCGCCAGCAGCCAGGGCTACTCTGGGGCCAACGTCCTGACTTTC

J: TRBJ2-3
V: TRBV15
size: -
D: TRBD2
CDR3: CATSAGGQGRDTQYF
DNA: TGTGCCACCTCCGCGGGGGGCCAGGGGAGGGATACGCAGTATTTT

J: TRBJ2-2
V: TRBV5-4
size: -
D: TRBD2
CDR3: CASRGGGSYTGELFF
DNA: TGTGCCAGCAGGGGCGGGGGGAGTTACACCGGGGAGCTGTTTTTT

J: TRBJ2-3
V: TRBV7-2
size: -
D: -
CDR3: CASSLDSGLSTDTQYF
DNA: TGTGCCAGCAGCTTAGATTCGGGACTTTCCACAGATACGCAGTATTTT

J: TRBJ2-5
V: TRBV7-2
size: -
D: -
CDR3: CASSFGGEETQYF
DNA: TGTGCCAGCAGCTTCGGAGGGGAGGAGACCCAGTACTTC

J: TRBJ2-1
V: TRBV4-1
size: -
D: TRBD2
CDR3: CASSQGLALGSYNEQFF
DNA: TGCGCCAGCAGCCAAGGACTAGCCCTAGGCTCCTACAATGAGCAGTTCTTC

J: TRBJ1-4
V: TRBV4-1
size: -
D: TRBD1
CDR3: CASSGRGRREKLFF
DNA: TGCGCCAGCAGCGGCAGGGGGCGGCGGGAAAAACTGTTTTTT

J: TRBJ2-6
V: TRBV30
size: -
D: TRBD1
CDR3: CAWSVNRGRVGANVLTF
DNA: TGTGCCTGGAGTGTGAACAGGGGAAGAGTTGGGGCCAACGTCCTGACTTTC

J: TRBJ1-2
V: TRBV4-3
size: -
D: -
CDR3: CASSQELLNYGYTF
DNA: TGCGCCAGCAGCCAAGAACTGCTCAACTATGGCTACACCTTC

J: TRBJ2-7
V: TRBV30
size: -
D: -
CDR3: CAWSLTVSKYF
DNA: TGTGCCTGGAGTCTGACAGTCTCCAAGTACTTC

J: TRBJ2-1
V: TRBV5-6
size: few
D: -
CDR3: CASSLSRWVGQTNNEQFF
DNA: TGTGCCAGCAGCTTGAGTCGTTGGGTAGGACAGACAAACAATGAGCAGTTCTTC

J: TRBJ2-3
V: TRBV2
size: -
D: TRBD2
CDR3: CASSPGLASPTDTQYF
DNA: TGTGCCAGCAGTCCGGGACTAGCTTCCCCCACAGATACGCAGTATTTT

J: TRBJ2-1
V: TRBV24-1
size: once
D: -
CDR3: CATSDLAAAGYNEQFF
DNA: TGTGCCACCAGTGATTTGGCGGCAGCCGGATACAATGAGCAGTTCTTC

J: TRBJ1-1
V: TRBV23-1
size: -
D: -
CDR3: CASSQSAPTFTEAFF
DNA: TGCGCCAGCAGTCAATCTGCACCTACTTTCACTGAAGCTTTCTTT

J: TRBJ1-5
V: TRBV19
size: -
D: -
CDR3: CASSITGDSNQPQHF
DNA: TGTGCCAGTAGTATTACGGGGGATAGCAATCAGCCCCAGCATTTT

J: TRBJ1-6
V: TRBV28
size: -
D: -
CDR3: CASSSGQGNNSPLHF
DNA: TGTGCCAGCAGTTCGGGGCAGGGGAATAATTCACCCCTCCACTTT

J: TRBJ2-3
V: TRBV5-1
size: -
D: -
CDR3: CASSLGQNTDTQYF
DNA: TGCGCCAGCAGCTTGGGACAGAACACAGATACGCAGTATTTT

J: TRBJ2-5
V: TRBV2
size: -
D: TRBD2
CDR3: CASSEWGGAQETQYF
DNA: TGTGCCAGCAGTGAATGGGGAGGGGCCCAAGAGACCCAGTACTTC

J: TRBJ1-2
V: TRBV12-3/TRBV12-4
size: -
D: TRBD1
CDR3: CASSYRQGNGYTF
DNA: TGTGCCAGCAGTTACCGACAGGGGAATGGCTACACCTTC

J: TRBJ2-3
V: TRBV20-1
size: -
D: -
CDR3: CSARAVDTQYF
DNA: TGCAGTGCTCGTGCCGTAGATACGCAGTATTTT

J: TRBJ2-1
V: TRBV18
size: few
D: -
CDR3: CASSPGPNNEQFF
DNA: TGTGCCAGCTCACCAGGGCCTAACAATGAGCAGTTCTTC

J: TRBJ1-3
V: TRBV20-1
size: -
D: -
CDR3: CSASGAGAFSGNTIYF
DNA: TGCAGTGCTAGTGGGGCGGGGGCCTTCTCTGGAAACACCATATATTTT

J: TRBJ2-1
V: TRBV5-1
size: -
D: -
CDR3: CASSGGQGPYNEQFF
DNA: TGCGCCAGCAGCGGCGGGCAGGGGCCATACAATGAGCAGTTCTTC

J: TRBJ1-2
V: TRBV10-1
size: -
D: -
CDR3: CASSGTANYGYTF
DNA: TGCGCCAGCAGTGGAACAGCTAACTATGGCTACACCTTC

J: TRBJ1-3
V: TRBV6-1
size: -
D: -
CDR3: CASSGPDSISGNTIYF
DNA: TGTGCCAGCAGTGGCCCGGACAGCATCTCTGGAAACACCATATATTTT

J: TRBJ2-7
V: TRBV4-1
size: -
D: -
CDR3: CASSQDRGGREQYF
DNA: TGCGCCAGCAGCCAAGATCGAGGGGGTAGGGAGCAGTACTTC

J: TRBJ2-1
V: TRBV15
size: -
D: -
CDR3: CATSRYGGSNEQFF
DNA: TGTGCCACCAGCAGATACGGGGGTTCCAATGAGCAGTTCTTC

J: TRBJ1-4
V: TRBV7-6
size: -
D: TRBD1
CDR3: CASSSLGQGAKLFF
DNA: TGTGCCAGCAGCTCGCTGGGACAGGGGGCAAAACTGTTTTTT

J: TRBJ1-6
V: TRBV5-5
size: -
D: -
CDR3: CASSLPGPSPLHF
DNA: TGTGCCAGCAGCTTGCCAGGCCCCTCACCCCTCCACTTT

J: TRBJ1-1
V: TRBV10-1
size: -
D: -
CDR3: CASSESSQKAFF
DNA: TGCGCCAGCAGTGAGTCCTCCCAGAAGGCTTTCTTT

J: TRBJ2-1
V: TRBV25-1
size: -
D: TRBD1
CDR3: CASSDQEGGQGAYNEQFF
DNA: TGTGCCAGCAGTGACCAAGAGGGGGGACAGGGGGCCTACAATGAGCAGTTCTTC

J: TRBJ2-7
V: TRBV7-8
size: -
D: -
CDR3: CASSTFDREDEQYF
DNA: TGTGCCAGCAGCACCTTCGACAGGGAGGACGAGCAGTACTTC

J: TRBJ2-3
V: TRBV2
size: once
D: -
CDR3: CASSDGGVTDTQYF
DNA: TGTGCCAGCAGTGACGGAGGGGTCACAGATACGCAGTATTTT

J: TRBJ2-5
V: TRBV4-3
size: -
D: -
CDR3: CASSQDGDGGETQYF
DNA: TGCGCCAGCAGCCAAGATGGGGACGGGGGAGAGACCCAGTACTTC

J: TRBJ1-1
V: TRBV7-9
size: -
D: TRBD1
CDR3: CASSPGQGATEAFF
DNA: TGTGCCAGCAGCCCCGGACAGGGAGCCACTGAAGCTTTCTTT

J: TRBJ1-2
V: TRBV18
size: -
D: TRBD1
CDR3: CASSPPGQGNYGYTF
DNA: TGTGCCAGCTCACCCCCGGGACAGGGAAACTATGGCTACACCTTC

J: TRBJ1-2
V: TRBV27
size: -
D: -
CDR3: CASSLPSGQGVYGYTF
DNA: TGTGCCAGCAGCCTTCCCTCGGGACAAGGAGTTTACGGCTACACCTTC

J: TRBJ2-1
V: TRBV4-2
size: -
D: TRBD2
CDR3: CASSQDLAGGRNEQFF
DNA: TGTGCCAGCAGCCAAGATCTTGCGGGGGGGAGAAATGAGCAGTTCTTC

J: TRBJ1-3
V: TRBV5-1
size: -
D: -
CDR3: CASSLGQPTSGNTIYF
DNA: TGCGCCAGCAGCTTGGGACAGCCTACTTCTGGAAACACCATATATTTT

J: TRBJ1-5
V: TRBV2
size: -
D: -
CDR3: CASSFGQSNQPQHF
DNA: TGTGCCAGCAGTTTTGGACAGAGCAATCAGCCCCAGCATTTT